This paragraph covers one TCR beta chain sequence. This CDR3 region has 17 residues. The sample comes from a study of T cells after yellow fever vaccination. TCRdb re-derived calls from the 5' RACE reads in MiXCR, one entry per CDR3 protein. The data show just over 300,000 distinct CDR3 sequences, 3% to 4.5% seen once. The sequencing here drew on PBMCs, taken on the day of the yellow fever booster vaccination. The chain has TRBV21-1 and TRBJ1-2. TRBV21-1 is noted as a pseudogene. This clonotype was obtained from a man aged 18 to 29 who received the YFV17D yellow fever vaccine. The CDR3 reads CASSKAPLQGTNYGYTF. CDR3 DNA sequence: TGTGCCAGCAGCAAAGCGCCTTTGCAGGGTACGAACTATGGCTACACCTTC.